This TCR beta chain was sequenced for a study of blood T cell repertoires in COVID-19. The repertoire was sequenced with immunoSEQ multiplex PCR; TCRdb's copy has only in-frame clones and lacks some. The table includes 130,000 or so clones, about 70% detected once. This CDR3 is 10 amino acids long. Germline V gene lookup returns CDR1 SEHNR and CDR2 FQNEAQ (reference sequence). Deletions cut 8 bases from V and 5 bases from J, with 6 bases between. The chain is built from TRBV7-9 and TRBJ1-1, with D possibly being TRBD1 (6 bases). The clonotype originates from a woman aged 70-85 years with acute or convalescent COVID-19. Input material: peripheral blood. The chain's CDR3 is CASQGTEAFF. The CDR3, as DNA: TGTGCCAGCCAGGGGACTGAAGCTTTCTTT.